A selection of T cell receptor beta chains follows, all from one sample in a study of blood T cell dynamics during melanoma immunotherapy. Sequenced by immunoSEQ multiplex PCR; TCRdb stores in-frame clones only, minus some. This sample has approximately 11,000 clones, with around 87% found just once. The sample consisted of blood, taken from a patient treated with checkpoint blockade. These receptors were taken from a human donor with melanoma. Each CDR3 is given with its conserved first and last residue. A D gene is named only where the DNA matches it firmly.

d_gene | v_gene | CDR3aa
NA | TRBV7-9 | CASSLGQGSLGNTEAFF
NA | TRBV7-2 | CASSFSYEQYF
NA | TRBV2 | CASQTAVNYGYTF
NA | TRBV7-2 | CASSALDGYTF
TRBD2 | TRBV6-6 | CASSPIAGGLYNEQFF
NA | TRBV7-6 | CASSPAVAETQYF
TRBD1 | TRBV7-8 | CASSHTGGAGADTQYF
TRBD1 | TRBV28 | CASSASRDSSQETQYF
NA | TRBV2 | CASSGHREKLFF
NA | TRBV4-3 | CASSQGAVTNTGELFF
TRBD2 | TRBV7-2 | CASSQRGGLSGELFF
NA | TRBV7-2 | CASSLGTHRGNQPQHF
TRBD1 | TRBV6-5 | CASNSGGVTPLHF
NA | TRBV9 | CASSGHSGNTIYF
NA | TRBV6-5 | CASSYDRQGNTIYF
TRBD1 | TRBV7-2 | CASSPQGTGGGDEQYF
TRBD2 | TRBV5-1 | CASSWTSGGNTGELFF
NA | TRBV20-1 | CSASISDTQYF